These T cell receptor beta chains were read from a single sample in a study of cytomegalovirus exposure and HLA in healthy donors. The assay was immunoSEQ multiplex PCR, and TCRdb's table has in-frame clones only and misses some. The table lists around 200,000 clones, with about 1% in the top ten. Source material: PBMCs. Receptor source: a girl aged 2 to 10 in good health and CMV-seropositive. Each CDR3 is given with its conserved first and last residue. D genes are given only for firm matches.

J	D	V	DNA	CDR3
TRBJ2-3	TRBD2	TRBV2	TGTGCCAGCAGCCCCGGGACTAGCGGATATACGCAGTATTTT	CASSPGTSGYTQYF
TRBJ2-7	.	TRBV6-6	TGTGCCAGCACTGGGGGCACCCCCTCCTACGAGCAGTACTTC	CASTGGTPSYEQYF
TRBJ1-5	.	TRBV6-1	TGTGCCAGCAGTGAAAGAACAGGATCTTATAGCAATCAGCCCCAGCATTTT	CASSERTGSYSNQPQHF
TRBJ2-7	.	TRBV25-1	TGTGCCAGCAGTATGGACAGTTTCTCCTACGAGCAGTACTTC	CASSMDSFSYEQYF
TRBJ2-7	TRBD1	TRBV28	TGTGCCAGCTCAACAGGGGGCGCCTACGAGCAGTACTTC	CASSTGGAYEQYF
TRBJ2-7	.	TRBV27	TGTGCCAGCAGTCTAACTAGCCGAAGTGGCTACGAGCAGTACTTC	CASSLTSRSGYEQYF
TRBJ2-1	.	TRBV7-8	TGTGCCAGCAGCTCCCGAGGACTACCTAATCAGCAGTTCTTC	CASSSRGLPNQQFF
TRBJ2-1	.	TRBV2	TGTGCCAGCAGTGAAGGAGACAGTCTCTACAATGAGCAGTTCTTC	CASSEGDSLYNEQFF
TRBJ2-1	.	TRBV7-3	TGTGCCAGCAGCTTAACGGCCGACACGAATGAGCAGTTCTTC	CASSLTADTNEQFF
TRBJ2-5	.	TRBV5-4	TGTGCCAGCAGCTTGGGTAACTGGGAGACCCAGTACTTC	CASSLGNWETQYF
TRBJ2-7	.	TRBV5-1	TGCGCCAGCAGCTTGGGTCCCCAGGGTACTACTAACGAGCAGTACTTC	CASSLGPQGTTNEQYF
TRBJ1-5	.	TRBV9	TGTGCCAGCAGCCTTGACACGAGCAATCAGCCCCAGCATTTT	CASSLDTSNQPQHF
TRBJ2-7	.	TRBV6-6	TGTGCCAGCAGTTCCCCCACAGGCTTCTACGAGCAGTACTTC	CASSSPTGFYEQYF
TRBJ2-1	.	TRBV18	TGTGCCAGCTCACACGCAGACTCCTACAATGAGCAGTTCTTC	CASSHADSYNEQFF
TRBJ2-4	TRBD2	TRBV7-9	TGTGCCAGCAGCTTAGCGGGGGGGATGGGAAACATTCAGTACTTC	CASSLAGGMGNIQYF
TRBJ1-1	TRBD1	TRBV2	TGTGCCAGCAAAGCCGGGACAGTGATCAACACTGAAGCTTTCTTT	CASKAGTVINTEAFF
TRBJ2-1	TRBD2	TRBV15	TGTGCCACCAGCAGAGATAGGGCTAGCGGGAGAAGTGAGCAGTTCTTC	CATSRDRASGRSEQFF
TRBJ1-2	.	TRBV4-1	TGCGCCAGCAGCCTTGGGGAGTCTGTCGCTGGCTACACCTTC	CASSLGESVAGYTF
TRBJ2-6	.	TRBV15	TGTGCCACCAGCAGAGATCGTTCCGGGGCCAACGTCCTGACTTTC	CATSRDRSGANVLTF
TRBJ2-5	.	TRBV4-2	TGTGCCAGCAGCCCTAGCTGGAGTGTTCAAGAGACCCAGTACTTC	CASSPSWSVQETQYF
TRBJ2-1	TRBD2	TRBV28	TGTGCCAGCAGTTTGACTAGCGGGACTTACAATGAGCAGTTCTTC	CASSLTSGTYNEQFF
TRBJ2-1	TRBD2	TRBV9	TGTGCCAGCAGCGTAGAGGCTGGGGGAGGGCCATACAATGAGCAGTTCTTC	CASSVEAGGGPYNEQFF
TRBJ1-2	TRBD1	TRBV19	TGTGCCAGTAGTATCGGGACAGGGCCCCTTATCTTCTATGGCTACACCTTC	CASSIGTGPLIFYGYTF
TRBJ1-5	.	TRBV6-4	TGTGCCAGCAGTGACTCCAGGGGCAATCAGCCCCAGCATTTT	CASSDSRGNQPQHF
TRBJ2-7	TRBD1	TRBV2	TGTGCCAGTAAGTGGACAGGGCTGCTCGGCGAGCAGTACTTC	CASKWTGLLGEQYF
TRBJ1-1	.	TRBV5-5	TGTGCCAGCAGCGCTACTCGCACTGAAGCTTTCTTT	CASSATRTEAFF
TRBJ2-7	TRBD2	TRBV10-2	TGCGCCAGCACCGGGACTAGCCCCTCGAGCTCCTACGAGCAGTACTTC	CASTGTSPSSSYEQYF